This T cell receptor beta chain was recovered during a study of blood T cell repertoires in COVID-19. Assay: immunoSEQ multiplex PCR; the TCRdb copy retains only in-frame clones and omits some. Of under 250,000 clones in the sample, approximately 90% were seen once. Followed longitudinally, the Seattle patients had been enrolled during active infection. Germline loops: CDR1 SGHTA, CDR2 FQGNSA. This CDR3 contains 14 residues. V was trimmed by 5 bases and J by 1 base, leaving 11 bases between them. Sequencing was done on a sample of peripheral blood. The V and J genes are TRBV7-2 and TRBJ1-1; D remains unclear. The sequence was collected from a man aged 50 to 60 with COVID-19, enrolled during active disease. The CDR3 nucleotides read TGTGCCAGCAGCCAGGAGGCAGGGAACACTGAAGCTTTCTTT. Translated: CASSQEAGNTEAFF.